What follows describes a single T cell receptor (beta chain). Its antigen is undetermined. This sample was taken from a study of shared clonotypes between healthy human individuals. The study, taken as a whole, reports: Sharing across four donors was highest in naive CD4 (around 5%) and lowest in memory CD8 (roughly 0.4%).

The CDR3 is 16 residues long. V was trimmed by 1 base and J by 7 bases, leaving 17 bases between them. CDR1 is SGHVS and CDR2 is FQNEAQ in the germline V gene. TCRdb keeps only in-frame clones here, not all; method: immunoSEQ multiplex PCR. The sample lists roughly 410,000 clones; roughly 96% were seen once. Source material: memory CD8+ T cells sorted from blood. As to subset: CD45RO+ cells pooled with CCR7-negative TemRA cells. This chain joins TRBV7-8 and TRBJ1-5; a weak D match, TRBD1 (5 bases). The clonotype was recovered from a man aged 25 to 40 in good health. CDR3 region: CASSLGRTGSTQPQHF. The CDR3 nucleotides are TGTGCCAGCAGCTTAGGGAGAACAGGATCAACACAGCCCCAGCATTTT.